This TCR beta chain originates from a study of T cell responses to AZD1222 COVID-19 vaccine. This clone has just one count. Some clones are missing from TCRdb's copy, which holds only in-frame ones; the method was immunoSEQ multiplex PCR. Among more than 95,000 clones listed, 75% to 90% were seen once. The V gene's germline CDR1 is SGHRS and CDR2 YFSETQ. Trimming took off 1 base at V and 4 bases at J, with 11 bases between the two ends. The CDR3 is made up of 14 amino acids. This clonotype was obtained from an adult in good health. Here the sequenced sample was peripheral blood, taken on day 0 of AZD1222 vaccination. The J gene is TRBJ1-1, the V gene TRBV5-1; D unresolved. CDR3 loop: CASSLWSLGTEAFF. CDR3 nucleotides: TGCGCCAGCAGCTTGTGGTCGCTGGGCACTGAAGCTTTCTTT.